The 21 T cell receptor beta chains given below trace back to one sample, sequenced in a study of cytomegalovirus exposure and HLA in healthy donors. Both 60 Vbeta primers and 13 Jbeta primers went into the PCR. The data were produced by immunoSEQ multiplex PCR, yet TCRdb's version contains in-frame clones alone and is incomplete. The sample has fewer than 250,000 clones; around 80% are singletons. Sample: PBMCs. These receptors all come from a man aged 30-40 years in good health and CMV-seronegative.

Of note for this clone: One junction end does not reproduce the germline sequence, and a read error may be involved. The V gene is TRBV6-1, the J gene TRBJ2-6; TRBD1 matches at 7 bases. CDR3 length: 15 amino acids. Germline-derived CDR1 and CDR2 are MNHNS and SASEGT. The CDR3, as DNA: TGTGCCAGCACATACGACAGGGCCGGGGCCAGCGTCCTGACTTTC. This encodes CASTYDRAGASVLTF.

V gene TRBV2 combines with J gene TRBJ1-6; 7 bases are shared with TRBD1. The CDR3 spans 14 residues. J lost 11 bases, V lost 6 bases, and 10 bases had no gene match. Germline V gene data show CDR1 as SNHLY and CDR2 as FYNNEI. The CDR3 DNA is TGTGCCAGCAGGCCACAGGGGTTTGTGGCACCCCTCCACTTT. Its protein product is CASRPQGFVAPLHF.

The chain combines TRBV29-1 with TRBJ1-2; 7 nucleotides agree with TRBD1. CDR1 is SQVTM and CDR2 is ANQGSEA in the germline V gene. The CDR3 length is 15 residues. V lost 3 bases to trimming and J lost 5 bases; unmatched junction nucleotides: 12. The CDR3 region is CSVENPGTVSYGYTF. In DNA form, the CDR3 reads TGCAGCGTTGAGAACCCCGGGACAGTGTCTTATGGCTACACCTTC.

This rearrangement joins TRBV2 to TRBJ2-5; D unresolved. The V end was cut by 5 bases, the J end by 3 bases, with 4 bases between. The CDR3 is made up of 11 amino acids. Germline CDR1 and CDR2: SNHLY and FYNNEI. In DNA form, the CDR3 reads TGTGCCAGCAGTTCAGAAGAGACCCAGTACTTC. Protein sequence: CASSSEETQYF.

In DNA, the CDR3 is TGTGCCAGCAGTGGGCCCAGGGGACATGAGCAGTTCTTC. Protein sequence: CASSGPRGHEQFF. V gene TRBV6-1 combines with J gene TRBJ2-1; weak D call: TRBD1 (6 bases). This CDR3 is built from 13 residues. Between the trimmed V and J ends, which lost 4 bases and 8 bases, there was a span of 12 bases. Germline V gene sequence: CDR1 MNHNS, CDR2 SASEGT.

The chain joins TRBV5-8 to TRBJ1-1; TRBD1 aligns across 9 bases. V lost 3 bases and J lost 0; bases outside the gene matches: 6. Germline V CDR1 and CDR2: SGHTS, YDEGEE. The CDR3 has 16 residues. CDR3 sequence: CASSSWTGVMNTEAFF. The CDR3 DNA follows: TGTGCCAGCAGCTCTTGGACAGGGGTGATGAACACTGAAGCTTTCTTT.

The gene calls are TRBV6-5 and TRBJ2-3, with D possibly TRBD1 on 6 matching bases. Germline CDR1 reads MNHEY; CDR2 reads SVGAGI. V dropped 4 bases and J dropped 4 bases, with 18 bases sitting between them. The CDR3 spans 16 residues. The CDR3 loop reads CASSLGAGYRADTQYF. The DNA for the CDR3 is TGTGCCAGCAGTTTGGGGGCAGGGTATCGTGCAGATACGCAGTATTTT.

The CDR3 region is CSVVIAGVKNIQYF. CDR3 coding DNA: TGCAGCGTTGTGATAGCGGGGGTTAAAAACATTCAGTACTTC. The rearrangement joins TRBV29-1 to TRBJ2-4, with 9 bases lining up with TRBD2. The junction had 5 bases not matched to a gene; V was cut back by 4 bases and J by 4 bases. The CDR3 consists of 14 residues. The germline V gene has CDR1 SQVTM and CDR2 ANQGSEA.

V usage is TRBV2 and J usage is TRBJ1-5; D not resolved. V was shortened by 4 bases and J by 6 bases, with 7 bases between the two germline ends. The CDR3 sequence is 12 residues long. The germline CDR1 and CDR2 sequences are SNHLY and FYNNEI. DNA of the CDR3: TGTGCCAGCAGTGCTTCAGGTCAGCCCCAGCATTTT. This codes for CASSASGQPQHF. Drawing the rest from reference TRBV2 and TRBJ1-5, the complete variable domain is EPEVTQTPSHQVTQMGQEVILRCVPISNHLYFYWYRQILGQKVEFLVSFYNNEISEKSEIFDDQFSVERPDGSNFTLKIRSTKLEDSAMYFCASSASGQPQHFGDGTRLSIL.

This chain links TRBV5-1 with TRBJ1-4, with TRBD1 as a possible D gene (6 bases). Looked up from germline, CDR1 is SGHRS and CDR2 is YFSETQ. The CDR3 has 15 residues. V was shortened by 4 bases and J by 4 bases, with 14 bases between the two germline ends. CDR3: CASSIAGTINEKLFF. The CDR3 DNA reads TGCGCCAGCAGCATTGCCGGGACAATTAATGAAAAACTGTTTTTT.

The V and J genes are TRBV7-2 and TRBJ1-6, with TRBD1 as a possible D gene (6 bases). Germline CDR1 and CDR2: SGHTA and FQGNSA. V lost 6 bases to trimming and J lost 5 bases, with 14 bases between them. This CDR3 has 15 amino acids. The chain's CDR3 is CASRQVQGNNSPLHF. The CDR3, as DNA: TGTGCCAGCAGACAGGTACAGGGTAATAATTCACCCCTCCACTTT. The full variable domain, completed using reference TRBV7-2 and TRBJ1-6, is GAGVSQSPSNKVTEKGKDVELRCDPISGHTALYWYRQSLGQGLEFLIYFQGNSAPDKSGLPSDRFSAERTGGSVSTLTIQRTQQEDSAVYLCASRQVQGNNSPLHFGNGTRLTVT.

The chain links TRBV6-1 to TRBJ1-2, with D possibly being TRBD1 (5 bases). Germline V gene sequence: CDR1 MNHNS, CDR2 SASEGT. Between the trimmed V and J ends, which lost 4 bases and 3 bases, there was a span of 15 bases. This CDR3 is 15 amino acids long. The CDR3 DNA follows: TGTGCCAGCAGTGTGTGGCAGGGAATAGACTATGGCTACACCTTC. It yields the protein CASSVWQGIDYGYTF.

The chain employs TRBV4-3 and TRBJ2-2, with TRBD2 identical over 7 bases. The CDR3 is 16 amino acids. V gave up 2 bases and J gave up 2 bases; unmatched junction bases: 5. The germline CDR1 and CDR2 sequences are LGHNA and YSLEER. The CDR3 spells CASSQLADLNTGELFF. CDR3 coding DNA: TGCGCCAGCAGCCAACTAGCGGATTTAAACACCGGGGAGCTGTTTTTT.

This clone occurred once. The chain has TRBV5-6 and TRBJ2-3; 9 bases fit TRBD2. CDR1 SGHDT and CDR2 YYEEEE come from the germline V gene. V lost 7 bases and J lost 1; bases outside the gene matches: 13. The CDR3 is made up of 17 amino acids. In nucleotides, the CDR3 is TGTGCCAGCGTAAAGAAAGCGGGGGGTTTCCGCACAGATACGCAGTATTTT. It is translated as CASVKKAGGFRTDTQYF.

The V gene is TRBV6-5, the J gene TRBJ2-3; a weak D match, TRBD2 (6 bases). The CDR3 covers 16 residues. Trimming took off 0 bases at V and 2 bases at J, with 12 bases between the two ends. Germline values: CDR1 MNHEY, CDR2 SVGAGI. The CDR3, as DNA: TGTGCCAGCAGTTACTCGAAGGACTATCCCACAGATACGCAGTATTTT. This codes for CASSYSKDYPTDTQYF.

The rearrangement uses TRBV5-1 and TRBJ1-5; D is possibly TRBD1 (5 bases). Germline V gene data show CDR1 as SGHRS and CDR2 as YFSETQ. The ends were cut back, 2 bases at V and 6 bases at J, with 21 bases in the middle. This CDR3 contains 17 residues. This CDR3 reads CASSLSRQGIPVQPQHF. The CDR3 region has the DNA TGCGCCAGCAGCTTATCCCGCCAGGGCATCCCGGTTCAGCCCCAGCATTTT.

The V gene is TRBV19, the J gene TRBJ2-7; 9 nucleotides align to TRBD1. This CDR3 region has 15 residues. Germline V gene data show CDR1 as LNHDA and CDR2 as SQIVND (reference sequence). V lost 7 bases and J lost 6; bases outside the gene matches: 13. In DNA, the CDR3 is TGTGCCAGTACTATCACAGGGGGCGGAATCGGCGAGCAGTACTTC. It codes for CASTITGGGIGEQYF.

The chain links TRBV27 to TRBJ2-7; 10 positions agree with TRBD2. The CDR3 extends over 14 amino acids. Germline V gene lookup returns CDR1 MNHEY and CDR2 SMNVEV (reference sequence). V was pared by 6 bases and J by 2 bases, with 4 bases of the junction left unmatched. The chain's CDR3 is CASRHSGGPYEQYF. The CDR3 region has the DNA TGTGCCAGCAGGCATAGCGGGGGGCCCTACGAGCAGTACTTC.

Only one count was recorded for this clone. The chain employs TRBV5-6 and TRBJ1-2; tentative D call: TRBD1 (6 bases). There are 16 residues in the CDR3. V shed 0 bases and J shed 2 bases, with 14 bases lying between them. Germline loops: CDR1 SGHDT, CDR2 YYEEEE. The CDR3 DNA reads as TGTGCCAGCAGCTTGGTCCCCTCGGACAGCAACTATGGCTACACCTTC. Translated, it gives CASSLVPSDSNYGYTF.

CDR3 sequence: CASSIVATGSSGNTIYF. CDR3 DNA sequence: TGTGCCAGTAGTATAGTCGCGACAGGGAGCTCTGGAAACACCATATATTTT. The rearrangement joins TRBV19 to TRBJ1-3; the match to TRBD1 covers 7 bases. CDR1 is LNHDA, CDR2 SQIVND, per germline (reference sequence). The CDR3 sequence is 17 residues long. J was trimmed by 0 bases and V by 1 base; bases with no gene match: 6.

J is TRBJ1-2 and V is TRBV6-5, with D perhaps matching TRBD1 (5 bases). Trimming took 2 bases from V and 13 from J, leaving 20 bases between them. CDR1 and CDR2 (germline): MNHEY, SVGAGI. The CDR3 extends over 14 amino acids. For the CDR3, the DNA is TGTGCCAGCAGTTACCGCGGGGGAGGAGGGTTGTCCACCTTC. Its translation is CASSYRGGGGLSTF.